This TCR beta chain was recovered during a study of CD8+ T cells in alopecia areata. At the level of the study: Tofacitinib ran 6 to 18 months, followed by 6 months off drug.

Extraction and reverse transcription of RNA yielded cDNA as the sequencing template. Profiling relied on immunoSEQ multiplex PCR, and the TCRdb table lists in-frame clones only, not all of them. The profile shows 150,000 or so clones, about 47% of them singletons. Study-level points and caveats: Normal-skin resident alphabeta T cells also appear among scalp sample sequences. Clonality in lesional scalp, especially alopecia totalis/universalis, exceeded that of normal scalp.

CDR3 length: 15 residues. J gave up 6 bases and V 4 bases, and 0 bases lay outside the gene matches. CDR1 and CDR2 from the germline V gene are MNHEY and SVGAGI. This clone qualifies as medium-sized (0.01 to 0.1%). What it recognizes is unknown. Sequences were derived from CD8+ T cells sorted from blood, sampled at week 0. This sequence was found in a human donor with alopecia areata. The chain couples TRBV6-5 to TRBJ2-2; 15 bases align to TRBD2. The CDR3 sequence: CASSWTSGGAGELFF. In DNA form, the CDR3 reads TGTGCCAGCAGTTGGACTAGCGGGGGGGCCGGGGAGCTGTTTTTT.